Listed below are T cell receptor beta chains from one sample, sequenced in a study of T cell responses to AZD1222 COVID-19 vaccine. Sequencing was performed with immunoSEQ multiplex PCR; in TCRdb, only in-frame clones are kept and a portion is missing. The sample yields 100,000 to 140,000 clones, nearly 90% seen once. The source was peripheral blood, collected 28 days after the second AZD1222 dose. Every receptor here comes from an adult who received the AZD1222 COVID-19 vaccine. CDR3s include the opening cysteine and the closing phenylalanine or tryptophan. D genes are given only for firm matches. The listing skips clone size in some rows; elsewhere it reads once, few, many or a size class.

d_gene: TRBD1; j_gene: TRBJ2-1; abundance: few; v_gene: TRBV11-2; CDR3nt: TGTGCCAGCAGCTATGCCGGGACAGGGGCGGATGAGCAGTTCTTC; CDR3aa: CASSYAGTGADEQFF
d_gene: -; j_gene: TRBJ2-1; abundance: -; v_gene: TRBV14; CDR3nt: TGTGCCAGCAGCCGTAAGTTGAATGAGCAGTTCTTC; CDR3aa: CASSRKLNEQFF
d_gene: -; j_gene: TRBJ1-4; abundance: -; v_gene: TRBV12-3/TRBV12-4; CDR3nt: TGTGCCAGCAGTTATGGGACGGATGAAAAACTGTTTTTT; CDR3aa: CASSYGTDEKLFF
d_gene: TRBD2; j_gene: TRBJ2-3; abundance: -; v_gene: TRBV7-2; CDR3nt: TGTGCCAGCAGCTTAGTTGCGGGGGGCACTAGCACAGATACGCAGTATTTT; CDR3aa: CASSLVAGGTSTDTQYF
d_gene: -; j_gene: TRBJ2-5; abundance: once; v_gene: TRBV3-1/TRBV3-2; CDR3nt: TGTGCCAGCAGTAGCCCGGGGGACGAAGAGACCCAGTACTTC; CDR3aa: CASSSPGDEETQYF
d_gene: TRBD1; j_gene: TRBJ1-5; abundance: -; v_gene: TRBV6-2/TRBV6-3; CDR3nt: TGTGCCAGCAGTTACCCCAGGACAGGGAGCAATCAGCCCCAGCATTTT; CDR3aa: CASSYPRTGSNQPQHF
d_gene: TRBD1; j_gene: TRBJ1-1; abundance: -; v_gene: TRBV4-1; CDR3nt: TGCGCCAGCAGCCACCGACAGGGGGCGGACACTGAAGCTTTCTTT; CDR3aa: CASSHRQGADTEAFF
d_gene: TRBD1; j_gene: TRBJ1-3; abundance: -; v_gene: TRBV3-1/TRBV3-2; CDR3nt: TGTGCCAGCAGCCCAGACAGGGCACCCAACTCTGGAAACACCATATATTTT; CDR3aa: CASSPDRAPNSGNTIYF
d_gene: TRBD2; j_gene: TRBJ2-7; abundance: once; v_gene: TRBV28; CDR3nt: TGTGCCAGCAGTTTATGGACTAGCGGTTCCTACGAGCAGTACTTC; CDR3aa: CASSLWTSGSYEQYF
d_gene: TRBD1; j_gene: TRBJ1-6; abundance: -; v_gene: TRBV13; CDR3nt: TGTGCCAGCAGCAGAAGGGACAGGGGGCCTAGTTCCTATAATTCACCCCTCCACTTT; CDR3aa: CASSRRDRGPSSYNSPLHF
d_gene: TRBD1; j_gene: TRBJ1-5; abundance: -; v_gene: TRBV6-5; CDR3nt: TGTGCCAGCCGGACAGGGGATAGCAATCAGCCCCAGCATTTT; CDR3aa: CASRTGDSNQPQHF
d_gene: -; j_gene: TRBJ2-2; abundance: -; v_gene: TRBV7-2; CDR3nt: TGTGCCAGCAGCTTAGGATCCGGGACGAAGACCGGGGAGCTGTTTTTT; CDR3aa: CASSLGSGTKTGELFF
d_gene: TRBD1; j_gene: TRBJ1-2; abundance: few; v_gene: TRBV18; CDR3nt: TGTGCCAGCTCAGCGGGACGGGGACAGGCTAACTATGGCTACACCTTC; CDR3aa: CASSAGRGQANYGYTF
d_gene: -; j_gene: TRBJ1-5; abundance: -; v_gene: TRBV28; CDR3nt: TGTGCCAGCAGACAGGGCAGCAATCAGCCCCAGCATTTT; CDR3aa: CASRQGSNQPQHF
d_gene: -; j_gene: TRBJ2-1; abundance: -; v_gene: TRBV24-1; CDR3nt: TGTGCCACCAGGGACAGTTTAAATGAGCAGTTCTTC; CDR3aa: CATRDSLNEQFF
d_gene: -; j_gene: TRBJ1-1; abundance: -; v_gene: TRBV6-2/TRBV6-3; CDR3nt: TGTGCCAGCAGTATAGCCGGGAGGACTGAAGCTTTCTTT; CDR3aa: CASSIAGRTEAFF
d_gene: TRBD2; j_gene: TRBJ2-1; abundance: -; v_gene: TRBV19; CDR3nt: TGTGCCAGTAGTATCAGCCCCGGCGGGGGGGCTTACAATGAGCAGTTCTTC; CDR3aa: CASSISPGGGAYNEQFF
d_gene: -; j_gene: TRBJ1-6; abundance: -; v_gene: TRBV15; CDR3nt: TGTGCCACCAGCACCAGGGACTCCTTCAATTCACCCCTCCACTTT; CDR3aa: CATSTRDSFNSPLHF
d_gene: TRBD1; j_gene: TRBJ2-7; abundance: -; v_gene: TRBV19; CDR3nt: TGTGCCAGCACCCCCGGGACAGGGGACTTGGAGCAGTACTTC; CDR3aa: CASTPGTGDLEQYF
d_gene: -; j_gene: TRBJ2-7; abundance: -; v_gene: TRBV13; CDR3nt: TGTGCCAGCAGCTTAGGGCTGACGGACGAGCAGTACTTC; CDR3aa: CASSLGLTDEQYF
d_gene: -; j_gene: TRBJ2-2; abundance: -; v_gene: TRBV15; CDR3nt: TGTGCCACCAGCAGAGATTCAGCGGTCAACACCGGGGAGCTGTTTTTT; CDR3aa: CATSRDSAVNTGELFF
d_gene: -; j_gene: TRBJ1-4; abundance: -; v_gene: TRBV6-5; CDR3nt: TGTGCCAGCAGCCAAGGTACGACTAATGAAAAACTGTTTTTT; CDR3aa: CASSQGTTNEKLFF
d_gene: TRBD2; j_gene: TRBJ2-3; abundance: -; v_gene: TRBV2; CDR3nt: TGTGCCAGCAGGGACCTAGCGGGGGCTAGCACAGATACGCAGTATTTT; CDR3aa: CASRDLAGASTDTQYF
d_gene: -; j_gene: TRBJ2-1; abundance: -; v_gene: TRBV5-1; CDR3nt: TGCGCCAGCAGCAGGGACTGGGGGATCAATGAGCAGTTCTTC; CDR3aa: CASSRDWGINEQFF
d_gene: -; j_gene: TRBJ2-1; abundance: -; v_gene: TRBV11-2; CDR3nt: TGTGCCAGCAGCGTACGTCAGGGGTACAATGAGCAGTTCTTC; CDR3aa: CASSVRQGYNEQFF
d_gene: -; j_gene: TRBJ2-7; abundance: -; v_gene: TRBV14; CDR3nt: TGTGCCAGCAGCCGCCTGGGGAAGGGAGCGCAGCCAGGACTGGGGGGCGAGCAGTACTTC; CDR3aa: CASSRLGKGAQPGLGGEQYF
d_gene: TRBD1; j_gene: TRBJ1-2; abundance: once; v_gene: TRBV5-6; CDR3nt: TGTGCCAGCAGCATGACAGGGGCGTATGGCTACACCTTC; CDR3aa: CASSMTGAYGYTF
d_gene: TRBD1; j_gene: TRBJ2-5; abundance: -; v_gene: TRBV7-6; CDR3nt: TGTGCCAGCAGCTTCGGACAGGGGGGGGAGACCCAGTACTTC; CDR3aa: CASSFGQGGETQYF
d_gene: -; j_gene: TRBJ1-4; abundance: -; v_gene: TRBV4-1; CDR3nt: TGCGCCAGCAGCCTAGGACGCACAACTAATGAAAAACTGTTTTTT; CDR3aa: CASSLGRTTNEKLFF
d_gene: TRBD2; j_gene: TRBJ2-2; abundance: -; v_gene: TRBV10-2; CDR3nt: TGCGCCAGCAGTGAGTCAGGTGGCGGGGGGGTCGCCGGGGAGCTGTTTTTT; CDR3aa: CASSESGGGGVAGELFF
d_gene: TRBD1; j_gene: TRBJ2-2; abundance: -; v_gene: TRBV19; CDR3nt: TGTGCCAGTAGACCAGGGACAGCCAACACCGGGGAGCTGTTTTTT; CDR3aa: CASRPGTANTGELFF
d_gene: -; j_gene: TRBJ1-3; abundance: -; v_gene: TRBV2; CDR3nt: TGTGCCAGCAGTGAAGTAGAGGCAACCGGAAACACCATATATTTT; CDR3aa: CASSEVEATGNTIYF
d_gene: TRBD2; j_gene: TRBJ2-5; abundance: few; v_gene: TRBV13; CDR3nt: TGTGCCAGCAGCCCAGAGAGTAGCGGGGGGCAAGAGACCCAGTACTTC; CDR3aa: CASSPESSGGQETQYF
d_gene: -; j_gene: TRBJ1-2; abundance: -; v_gene: TRBV28; CDR3nt: TGTGCCAGCAGGGTAGGGGGGTCTGGCTACACCTTC; CDR3aa: CASRVGGSGYTF
d_gene: TRBD2; j_gene: TRBJ2-3; abundance: -; v_gene: TRBV11-2; CDR3nt: TGTGCCAGCAGCTTGACTAGCGGGGTTACAGATACGCAGTATTTT; CDR3aa: CASSLTSGVTDTQYF
d_gene: -; j_gene: TRBJ1-2; abundance: few; v_gene: TRBV7-9; CDR3nt: TGTGCCAGCAGCTTTTCAGGACGGATATATGGCTACACCTTC; CDR3aa: CASSFSGRIYGYTF
d_gene: TRBD1; j_gene: TRBJ1-1; abundance: -; v_gene: TRBV5-5; CDR3nt: TGTGCCAGCAGCTGGGTGGGACAGGGGACTGAAGCTTTCTTT; CDR3aa: CASSWVGQGTEAFF